The rows below give T cell receptor beta chains drawn from one sample of a study of T cell responses to AZD1222 COVID-19 vaccine. The method was immunoSEQ multiplex PCR; TCRdb's version includes in-frame clones alone and lacks a portion of them. Altogether about 150,000 clones are present, around 90% being singletons, with the ten largest covering around 3.8%. The source material was peripheral blood, sampled 28 days after the second AZD1222 dose. The origin of the receptors is an adult who received the AZD1222 COVID-19 vaccine. Both conserved end residues are part of each CDR3. D genes are given only for firm matches. Size is stated for part of the rows, as once, few or many counts, or as a class when the clone is expanded.

CDR3 protein: CASSLRTGAGTEAFF
CDR3 DNA: TGTGCCAGCAGCCTCCGGACAGGGGCGGGCACTGAAGCTTTCTTT
D gene: TRBD1
V gene: TRBV14
clone size: NA
J gene: TRBJ1-1

CDR3 protein: CASSLDRGSEQYF
CDR3 DNA: TGTGCCAGCAGCCTAGACAGGGGAAGCGAGCAGTACTTC
D gene: TRBD1
V gene: TRBV6-5
clone size: NA
J gene: TRBJ2-7

CDR3 protein: CASSLSPLGAYEQYF
CDR3 DNA: TGTGCCAGCAGTTTATCGCCCCTGGGAGCCTACGAGCAGTACTTC
D gene: NA
V gene: TRBV27
clone size: NA
J gene: TRBJ2-7

CDR3 protein: CASSEGAGTGYHYEQYF
CDR3 DNA: TGTGCCAGCAGTGAAGGAGCCGGGACAGGGTATCACTACGAGCAGTACTTC
D gene: TRBD1
V gene: TRBV2
clone size: once
J gene: TRBJ2-7

CDR3 protein: CASLPPGAVNTEAFF
CDR3 DNA: TGTGCCTCCTTACCTCCGGGGGCCGTGAACACTGAAGCTTTCTTT
D gene: NA
V gene: TRBV30
clone size: once
J gene: TRBJ1-1

CDR3 protein: CASSQGPNQPQHF
CDR3 DNA: TGTGCCAGCAGCCAAGGACCCAATCAGCCCCAGCATTTT
D gene: NA
V gene: TRBV3-1/TRBV3-2
clone size: NA
J gene: TRBJ1-5

CDR3 protein: CASSPWAAFPNQPQHF
CDR3 DNA: TGTGCCAGCAGCCCCTGGGCGGCTTTCCCAAATCAGCCCCAGCATTTT
D gene: NA
V gene: TRBV5-8
clone size: NA
J gene: TRBJ1-5

CDR3 protein: CAWSTDSYNSPLHF
CDR3 DNA: TGTGCCTGGAGTACTGACAGCTATAATTCACCCCTCCACTTT
D gene: NA
V gene: TRBV30
clone size: NA
J gene: TRBJ1-6

CDR3 protein: CAWTPESGGSYNEQFF
CDR3 DNA: TGTGCCTGGACCCCGGAATCGGGAGGGTCGTACAATGAGCAGTTCTTC
D gene: TRBD2
V gene: TRBV30
clone size: NA
J gene: TRBJ2-1

CDR3 protein: CASSLAGTSGRREQFF
CDR3 DNA: TGCGCCAGCAGCTTGGCCGGAACTAGCGGGAGAAGGGAGCAGTTCTTC
D gene: TRBD2
V gene: TRBV5-1
clone size: NA
J gene: TRBJ2-1

CDR3 protein: CATSDRTGEFGSGTDTQYF
CDR3 DNA: TGTGCCACCAGTGATCGGACAGGGGAGTTTGGCTCTGGCACAGATACGCAGTATTTT
D gene: TRBD1
V gene: TRBV24-1
clone size: NA
J gene: TRBJ2-3

CDR3 protein: CASSPTGYGYTF
CDR3 DNA: TGTGCCAGCTCACCTACAGGTTATGGCTACACCTTC
D gene: NA
V gene: TRBV18
clone size: NA
J gene: TRBJ1-2

CDR3 protein: CASSLVGLAGSSGNTIYF
CDR3 DNA: TGTGCCAGCAGCTTGGTCGGGTTGGCCGGGAGCTCTGGAAACACCATATATTTT
D gene: NA
V gene: TRBV5-7
clone size: once
J gene: TRBJ1-3

CDR3 protein: CASNSGGLGSYNSPLHF
CDR3 DNA: TGTGCCAGCAATTCCGGGGGGCTGGGCTCCTATAATTCACCCCTCCACTTT
D gene: NA
V gene: TRBV27
clone size: NA
J gene: TRBJ1-6

CDR3 protein: CASSSVSHSGSNEQFF
CDR3 DNA: TGTGCCAGCTCATCTGTTAGTCATAGCGGGAGCAATGAGCAGTTCTTC
D gene: TRBD2
V gene: TRBV18
clone size: NA
J gene: TRBJ2-1